The rows below give T cell receptor beta chains drawn from one sample of a study of metastatic and nonmetastatic thyroid tumors. TCRdb ran MiXCR on the PCR reads. The table includes 21,000 or so clones, approximately 20% detected once. The sample was blood. Receptor source: a male donor with papillary thyroid cancer or a benign thyroid nodule (not recorded which). Some clones in this sample may be carry-over from other donors' samples. Both conserved end residues are part of each CDR3. The D gene is left open where the match is weak. Size is stated for part of the rows, as once, few or many counts, or as a class when the clone is expanded.

TRBV2	TRBJ1-5	-	-	TGTGCCAGCAGTGAAGCGCTTCGAGGGGGTCTAGGTCAGCCCCAGCATTTT	CASSEALRGGLGQPQHF
TRBV28	TRBJ1-4	-	many	TGTGCCAGCACATCCCGGGGGATGGAAAAACTGTTTTTT	CASTSRGMEKLFF
TRBV28	TRBJ1-4	-	many	TGTGCCAGCGAGACCGATGAAAAACTGTTTTTT	CASETDEKLFF
TRBV9	TRBJ2-3	-	many	TGTGCCAGCAGCGTAGCCTCTTTAGCGAGGACAGATACGCAGTATTTT	CASSVASLARTDTQYF
TRBV12-3/TRBV12-4	TRBJ1-2	TRBD1	many	TGTGCCAGCAGTTTCCTCGGACAGGGGAATGGCTACACCTTC	CASSFLGQGNGYTF
TRBV6-1	TRBJ2-7	-	many	TGTGCCAGCAGTCCGGGACTTGCAGCCTACGAGCAGTACTTC	CASSPGLAAYEQYF
TRBV7-9	TRBJ1-2	-	many	TGTGCCAGCAGCTTAGGACAGCGTAGTGATGGCTACACCTTC	CASSLGQRSDGYTF
TRBV28	TRBJ2-7	TRBD2	many	TGTGCCAGCAGGCCCCGGGGGGATATCTACGAGCAGTACTTC	CASRPRGDIYEQYF
TRBV11-2	TRBJ2-2	TRBD2	many	TGTGCCAGCAGCTGGGAGCCATTAGGGACTAATCCCGGGGAGCTGTTTTTT	CASSWEPLGTNPGELFF
TRBV11-2	TRBJ1-1	-	many	TGTGCCAGCAGCTTAGATGTCGACACTGAAGCTTTCTTT	CASSLDVDTEAFF
TRBV7-3	TRBJ2-3	TRBD2	-	TGTGCCAGCAGCCCAAGGACTAGTTCGAGAGAGAGGGGTACGCAGTATTTT	CASSPRTSSRERGTQYF
TRBV5-1	TRBJ2-7	-	many	TGCGCCAGCAGCGCCGGGGCCGCCAACTCCTACGAGCAGTACTTC	CASSAGAANSYEQYF
TRBV19	TRBJ2-6	-	many	TGTGCCAGTAGTGGGCTACCTGGCTCTGGGGCCAACGTCCTGACTTTC	CASSGLPGSGANVLTF
TRBV12-3/TRBV12-4	TRBJ1-5	-	many	TGTGCCAGCAGTCCCCCGGGACCTGGCCCCTATAGCAATCAGCCCCAGCATTTT	CASSPPGPGPYSNQPQHF
TRBV7-9	TRBJ1-1	-	many	TGTGCCAGCAGTCCACCGCCCCCCTTCCACACTGAAGCTTTCTTT	CASSPPPPFHTEAFF
TRBV13	TRBJ2-3	-	many	TGTGCCAGTCAGAAGCGGCTCTCTAGCACAGATACGCAGTATTTT	CASQKRLSSTDTQYF
TRBV3-1	TRBJ1-5	-	many	TGTGCCAGCAGCCAAGCTGGGGATAGCAATCAGCCCCAGCATTTT	CASSQAGDSNQPQHF
TRBV24-1	TRBJ1-2	-	many	TGTGCCACCAGTGATTTGCAAGGGCGAGGCTACACCTTC	CATSDLQGRGYTF
TRBV11-1	TRBJ2-7	TRBD2	many	TGTGCCAGCAGCCTATCTCTGACTAGCGGGACGTACGAGCAGTACTTC	CASSLSLTSGTYEQYF
TRBV15	TRBJ1-6	-	medium-sized	TGTGCCACCAGCAGAGGGGACCCGAATTCACCCCTCCACTTT	CATSRGDPNSPLHF
TRBV28	TRBJ2-7	-	-	TGTGCCAGCAGTTTAGACTACAACTACGAGCAGTACTTC	CASSLDYNYEQYF
TRBV5-1	TRBJ2-4	-	many	TGCGCCAGCAGCTCGGGACAGCGGGAATCCATTCAGTACTTC	CASSSGQRESIQYF
TRBV19	TRBJ1-1	-	many	TGTGCCAGTAGTATCAGGAGGAACACTGAAGCTTTCTTT	CASSIRRNTEAFF
TRBV28	TRBJ1-6	TRBD1	-	TGTGCCAGCAGTCCCTCTAAGGGGGCCGGTTCACCCCTCCACTTT	CASSPSKGAGSPLHF
TRBV6-1	TRBJ2-1	TRBD2	many	TGTGCCAGCACTATCAGACACGGGACTAGTCACAATGAGCAGTTCTTC	CASTIRHGTSHNEQFF
TRBV2	TRBJ2-1	-	-	TGTGCCAGCAGAAAGGGTGGGATCTCCTACAATGAGCAGTTCTTC	CASRKGGISYNEQFF
TRBV15	TRBJ2-1	TRBD2	many	TGTGCCACCAGCCTGACCGGGACTAGGTTCTATGAGCAGTTCTTC	CATSLTGTRFYEQFF
TRBV2	TRBJ2-2	-	many	TGTGCCAGCAGTGAGGTGGTACCAAATACCGGGGAGCTGTTTTTT	CASSEVVPNTGELFF
TRBV11-1	TRBJ2-3	-	many	TGTGCCAGCAGCTTAAGGTTGGCTTCTAGCACAGATACGCAGTATTTT	CASSLRLASSTDTQYF
TRBV6-1	TRBJ2-7	-	-	TGTGCCAGCACCCACAAAAACCGGGGCGACTACGAGCAGTACTTC	CASTHKNRGDYEQYF
TRBV9	TRBJ1-1	-	-	TGTGCCAGCAGCGTCCAACAGGGTAACACTGAAGCTTTCTTT	CASSVQQGNTEAFF
TRBV7-9	TRBJ1-6	-	once	TGTGCCAGCAGCTTACCGGGGACAAATTCACCCCTCCACTTT	CASSLPGTNSPLHF
TRBV13	TRBJ1-2	TRBD1	-	TGTGCCAGCAGCCTGACAGGGAACTATGGCTATACCTTC	CASSLTGNYGYTF
TRBV6-1	TRBJ2-7	TRBD1	medium-sized	TGTGCCAGCAGTGAGGAGTGGACAGGGGCCTACGAGCAGTACTTC	CASSEEWTGAYEQYF
TRBV9	TRBJ1-2	TRBD1	-	TGTGCCAGCAGCTATGAGGGACAGGGAGGTAGTGGCTACACCTTC	CASSYEGQGGSGYTF
TRBV7-6	TRBJ2-2	-	many	TGTGCCAGCGGTCCTATACCCGGGGAGCTGTTTTTT	CASGPIPGELFF